Listed below are T cell receptor beta chains from one sample, sequenced in a study of Graves' ophthalmopathy and Graves' hyperthyroidism. TCRdb analysed the multiplex PCR reads with MiXCR anew, one entry per CDR3 protein. The data show 200,000 to 250,000 distinct CDR3 sequences, approximately 21% seen once. Sequencing was done on a sample of peripheral blood. These receptors were taken from a woman aged 45-65 years with Graves' ophthalmopathy. The CDR3 runs from the conserved cysteine through the conserved F or W. The order of the fields is J gene, V gene, D gene, CDR3 protein. A D gene is named only where the DNA matches it firmly.

j_call: TRBJ1-1
v_call: TRBV27
d_call: TRBD1
cdr3_aa: CASGTGGNTEAFF

j_call: TRBJ2-4
v_call: TRBV6-5
d_call: TRBD2
cdr3_aa: CASRPGLAGVQYF

j_call: TRBJ1-1
v_call: TRBV7-2
d_call: .
cdr3_aa: CASSLYPNTEAFF

j_call: TRBJ1-1
v_call: TRBV4-1
d_call: .
cdr3_aa: CASSQGVANTEAFF

j_call: TRBJ2-7
v_call: TRBV20-1
d_call: TRBD1
cdr3_aa: CSAELTGGYEQYF

j_call: TRBJ2-2
v_call: TRBV5-1
d_call: .
cdr3_aa: CASSLAQGPGELFF

j_call: TRBJ2-5
v_call: TRBV7-9
d_call: .
cdr3_aa: CASSRGRGLRWETQYF

j_call: TRBJ1-1
v_call: TRBV19
d_call: TRBD1
cdr3_aa: CASSVGTGGFVTEAFF

j_call: TRBJ1-5
v_call: TRBV19
d_call: TRBD1
cdr3_aa: CASSYDRDQPQHF

j_call: TRBJ2-3
v_call: TRBV19
d_call: .
cdr3_aa: CASSIAEGFADTQYF

j_call: TRBJ2-5
v_call: TRBV30
d_call: .
cdr3_aa: CAWSVGSGEETQYF

j_call: TRBJ2-2
v_call: TRBV7-8
d_call: .
cdr3_aa: CASSLEGAGAGELFF

j_call: TRBJ1-5
v_call: TRBV19
d_call: .
cdr3_aa: CASIPGGYDQPQHF

j_call: TRBJ1-5
v_call: TRBV6-6
d_call: .
cdr3_aa: CASIKQGYGSTGERIAQHF

j_call: TRBJ2-5
v_call: TRBV5-1
d_call: .
cdr3_aa: CASSLNSGVQETQYF

j_call: TRBJ2-2
v_call: TRBV19
d_call: TRBD1
cdr3_aa: CASTPGGPNTGELFF

j_call: TRBJ2-7
v_call: TRBV20-1
d_call: .
cdr3_aa: CSASERQLGEQYF

j_call: TRBJ1-3
v_call: TRBV29-1
d_call: .
cdr3_aa: CSVWGRNSGNTISF

j_call: TRBJ2-5
v_call: TRBV7-9
d_call: .
cdr3_aa: CASSPSWGVPETQYF

j_call: TRBJ1-1
v_call: TRBV7-3
d_call: .
cdr3_aa: CASSLTGGNTEAFF

j_call: TRBJ1-2
v_call: TRBV30
d_call: .
cdr3_aa: CAWSVPGQRGYTF

j_call: TRBJ1-1
v_call: TRBV13
d_call: .
cdr3_aa: CASSPDLTEAFF

j_call: TRBJ2-2
v_call: TRBV7-3
d_call: TRBD1
cdr3_aa: CASSLTGERMAGELFF

j_call: TRBJ2-7
v_call: TRBV20-1
d_call: TRBD2
cdr3_aa: CSAREEGLALEQYF

j_call: TRBJ1-5
v_call: TRBV6-1
d_call: .
cdr3_aa: CASLEDPGRRQPQHF

j_call: TRBJ2-7
v_call: TRBV9
d_call: .
cdr3_aa: CASSVGLLYEQYF

j_call: TRBJ2-6
v_call: TRBV6-2/TRBV6-3
d_call: TRBD2
cdr3_aa: CASSPLFGGRKSGANVLTF

j_call: TRBJ1-6
v_call: TRBV27
d_call: .
cdr3_aa: CASSLHGDSSSPLHF

j_call: TRBJ2-7
v_call: TRBV27
d_call: .
cdr3_aa: CASSWVRGYEQYF

j_call: TRBJ1-5
v_call: TRBV3-1
d_call: .
cdr3_aa: CASTVWWNNQPQHF

j_call: TRBJ1-1
v_call: TRBV28
d_call: TRBD1
cdr3_aa: CASSLIGTGNTEAFF

j_call: TRBJ1-1
v_call: TRBV12-3/TRBV12-4
d_call: .
cdr3_aa: CASSLEPSVGTEAFF

j_call: TRBJ2-7
v_call: TRBV29-1
d_call: TRBD1
cdr3_aa: CSVLTGEVYEQYF

j_call: TRBJ2-7
v_call: TRBV24-1
d_call: .
cdr3_aa: CATSAGRAYEQYF

j_call: TRBJ2-7
v_call: TRBV4-1
d_call: TRBD2
cdr3_aa: CASSQSTSGRGEQYF

j_call: TRBJ1-1
v_call: TRBV2
d_call: .
cdr3_aa: CASSERPRGNTEAFF

j_call: TRBJ2-7
v_call: TRBV6-5
d_call: .
cdr3_aa: CASFSGSFHEQYF

j_call: TRBJ2-3
v_call: TRBV12-3/TRBV12-4
d_call: TRBD1
cdr3_aa: CASSSDRVTDTQYF

j_call: TRBJ1-1
v_call: TRBV6-1
d_call: .
cdr3_aa: CASSARTNTEAFF

j_call: TRBJ2-5
v_call: TRBV7-2
d_call: TRBD2
cdr3_aa: CASSLRGRRGGETQYF

j_call: TRBJ2-4
v_call: TRBV12-3/TRBV12-4
d_call: .
cdr3_aa: CASSPRDWGNIQYF

j_call: TRBJ2-7
v_call: TRBV12-5
d_call: TRBD1
cdr3_aa: CASGSGQAGGYEQYF

j_call: TRBJ1-1
v_call: TRBV12-3/TRBV12-4
d_call: .
cdr3_aa: CASIFGGSMNTEAFF

j_call: TRBJ2-6
v_call: TRBV20-1
d_call: .
cdr3_aa: CSAWQPGRNSGANVLTF

j_call: TRBJ2-5
v_call: TRBV6-5
d_call: TRBD2
cdr3_aa: CASSQTSGSLETQYF

j_call: TRBJ1-1
v_call: TRBV28
d_call: .
cdr3_aa: CASSSPGVNTEAFF

j_call: TRBJ2-1
v_call: TRBV5-1
d_call: .
cdr3_aa: CASSPGTSNEQFF

j_call: TRBJ2-7
v_call: TRBV6-1
d_call: .
cdr3_aa: CASLGESSYEQYF

j_call: TRBJ2-2
v_call: TRBV2
d_call: .
cdr3_aa: CGSSANRVNTGELFF

j_call: TRBJ2-1
v_call: TRBV12-3/TRBV12-4
d_call: .
cdr3_aa: CASRVGLLLDEQFF

j_call: TRBJ2-7
v_call: TRBV6-1
d_call: .
cdr3_aa: CASSEDVRGEQYF

j_call: TRBJ1-1
v_call: TRBV27
d_call: .
cdr3_aa: CASSLFGRPEAFF

j_call: TRBJ1-2
v_call: TRBV5-1
d_call: TRBD1
cdr3_aa: CASSLDGQASGGGYTF

j_call: TRBJ1-1
v_call: TRBV12-3/TRBV12-4
d_call: .
cdr3_aa: CASSLNTLNTEAFF

j_call: TRBJ1-1
v_call: TRBV10-3
d_call: TRBD1
cdr3_aa: CAISGGRGLEAFF